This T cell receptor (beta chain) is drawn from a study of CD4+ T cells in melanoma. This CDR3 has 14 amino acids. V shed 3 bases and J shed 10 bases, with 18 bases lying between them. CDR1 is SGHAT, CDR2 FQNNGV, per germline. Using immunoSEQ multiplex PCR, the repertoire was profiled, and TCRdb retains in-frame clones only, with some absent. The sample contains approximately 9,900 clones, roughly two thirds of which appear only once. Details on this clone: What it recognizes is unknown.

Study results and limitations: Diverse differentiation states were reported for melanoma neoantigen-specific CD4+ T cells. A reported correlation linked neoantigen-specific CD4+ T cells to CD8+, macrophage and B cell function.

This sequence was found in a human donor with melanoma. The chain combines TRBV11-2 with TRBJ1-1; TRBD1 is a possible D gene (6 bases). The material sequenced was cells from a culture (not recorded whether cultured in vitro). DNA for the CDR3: TGTGCCAGCAGCTTGGGGGCGCGGTCGAACGGAGCTTTCTTT. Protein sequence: CASSLGARSNGAFF. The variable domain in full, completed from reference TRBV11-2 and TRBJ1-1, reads EAGVAQSPRYKIIEKRQSVAFWCNPISGHATLYWYQQILGQGPKLLIQFQNNGVVDDSQLPKDRFSAERLKGVDSTLKIQPAKLEDSAVYLCASSLGARSNGAFFGQGTRLTVV.